This T cell receptor (beta chain) was captured by sequencing in a study of cytomegalovirus exposure and HLA in healthy donors. Background on the study: There were 65 million to 85 million unique TCRs (from HLA-typed donors) in an early data release.

Use of 60 Vbeta and 13 Jbeta primers characterized the PCR. This table comes from immunoSEQ multiplex PCR, and its TCRdb copy is limited to in-frame clones, with some not included. The sample lists about 130,000 clones, about 11% occurring once. Regarding this clone: The antigen remains undetermined.

Study-level findings and limits: A few chains tied to CMV proved CMV antigen-specific in vitro. Overall, approximately 150 TCR beta chains were annotated as cytomegalovirus-associated.

Trimming took off 0 bases at V and 6 bases at J, with 9 bases between the two ends. Germline CDR1 is MNHEY and CDR2 is SMNVEV (reference sequence). The CDR3 runs to 13 residues. Material: PBMCs. This sequence joins TRBV27 and TRBJ2-7; D perhaps matches TRBD2 (5 bases). The sequence was obtained from a woman aged 18 to 35 in good health and CMV-seropositive. CDR3 in amino acids: CASSLSGTSEQYF. The CDR3 DNA reads as TGTGCCAGCAGTTTATCAGGAACTAGCGAGCAGTACTTC.